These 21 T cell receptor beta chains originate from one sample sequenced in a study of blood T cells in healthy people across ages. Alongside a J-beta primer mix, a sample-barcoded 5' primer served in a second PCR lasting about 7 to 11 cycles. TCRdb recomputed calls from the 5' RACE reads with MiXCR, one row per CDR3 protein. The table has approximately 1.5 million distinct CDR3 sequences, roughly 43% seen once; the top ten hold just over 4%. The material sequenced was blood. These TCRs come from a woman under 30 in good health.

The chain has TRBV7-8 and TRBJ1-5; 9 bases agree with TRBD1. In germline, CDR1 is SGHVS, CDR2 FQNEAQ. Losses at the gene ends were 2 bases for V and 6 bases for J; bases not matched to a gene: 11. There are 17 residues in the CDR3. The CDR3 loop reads CASSLMWTGDLGQPQHF. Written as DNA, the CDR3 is TGTGCCAGCAGCTTAATGTGGACAGGGGACCTCGGTCAGCCCCAGCATTTT. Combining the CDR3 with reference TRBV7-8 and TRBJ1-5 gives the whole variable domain GAGVSQSPRYKVAKRGQDVALRCDPISGHVSLFWYQQALGQGPEFLTYFQNEAQLDKSGLPSDRFFAERPEGSVSTLKIQRTQQEDSAVYLCASSLMWTGDLGQPQHFGDGTRLSIL.

CDR3 DNA: TGTGCCAGCAGGCCCTTGAGGGAAGACACAGATACGCAGTATTTT. Encoded protein: CASRPLREDTDTQYF. The chain recombines TRBV27 with TRBJ2-3; D is possibly TRBD2 (5 bases). The CDR3 contains 15 residues. V shed 6 bases and J shed 2 bases, with 15 bases lying between them. Germline V gene sequence: CDR1 MNHEY, CDR2 SMNVEV (reference sequence).

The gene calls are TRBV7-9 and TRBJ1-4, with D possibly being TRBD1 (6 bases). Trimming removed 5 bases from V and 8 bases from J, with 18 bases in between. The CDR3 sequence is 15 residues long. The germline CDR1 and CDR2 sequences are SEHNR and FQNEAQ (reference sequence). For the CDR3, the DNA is TGTGCCAGCAGCGCCGTTACAGGGTTCGGGGAAAAACTGTTTTTT. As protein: CASSAVTGFGEKLFF.

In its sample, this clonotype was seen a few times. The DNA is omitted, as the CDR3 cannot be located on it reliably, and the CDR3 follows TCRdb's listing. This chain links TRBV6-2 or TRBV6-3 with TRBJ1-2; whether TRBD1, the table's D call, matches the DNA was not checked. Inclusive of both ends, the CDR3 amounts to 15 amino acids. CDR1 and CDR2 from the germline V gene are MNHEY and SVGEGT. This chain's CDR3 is CASSSSGYLWDGYTF.

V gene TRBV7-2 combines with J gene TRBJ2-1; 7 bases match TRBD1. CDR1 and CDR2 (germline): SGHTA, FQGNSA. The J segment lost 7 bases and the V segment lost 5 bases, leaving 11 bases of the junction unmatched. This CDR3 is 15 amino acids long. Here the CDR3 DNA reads TGTGCCAGCAGCCGCCGCCACGCACAGGGGAATGAGCAGTTCTTC. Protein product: CASSRRHAQGNEQFF.

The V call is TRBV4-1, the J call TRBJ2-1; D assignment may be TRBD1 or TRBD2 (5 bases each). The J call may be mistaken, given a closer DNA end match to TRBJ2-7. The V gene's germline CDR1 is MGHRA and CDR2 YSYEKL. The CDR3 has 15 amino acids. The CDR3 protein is CASSQGPGPYNEQYF. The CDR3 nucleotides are TGCGCCAGCAGCCAAGGGCCGGGGCCCTACAATGAGCAGTACTTC.

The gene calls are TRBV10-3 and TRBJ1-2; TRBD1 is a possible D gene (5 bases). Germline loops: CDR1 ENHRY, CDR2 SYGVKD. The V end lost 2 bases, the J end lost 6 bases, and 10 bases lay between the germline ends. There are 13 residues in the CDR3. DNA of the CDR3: TGTGCCATCAGTGAGGTCAGGGAGCATGGCTACACCTTC. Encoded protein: CAISEVREHGYTF.

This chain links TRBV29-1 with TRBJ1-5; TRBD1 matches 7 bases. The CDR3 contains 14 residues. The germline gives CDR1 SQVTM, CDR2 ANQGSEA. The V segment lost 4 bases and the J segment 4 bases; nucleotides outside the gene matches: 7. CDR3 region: CSVAGAGGNQPQHF. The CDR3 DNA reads TGCAGCGTTGCCGGGGCAGGGGGGAATCAGCCCCAGCATTTT.

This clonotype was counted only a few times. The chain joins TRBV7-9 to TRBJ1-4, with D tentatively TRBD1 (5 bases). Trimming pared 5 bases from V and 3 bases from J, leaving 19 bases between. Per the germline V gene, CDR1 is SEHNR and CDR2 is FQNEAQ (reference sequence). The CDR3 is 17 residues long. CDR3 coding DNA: TGTGCCAGCAGCGCACCGGATGCAGGGTTGCCTAATGAAAAACTGTTTTTT. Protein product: CASSAPDAGLPNEKLFF.

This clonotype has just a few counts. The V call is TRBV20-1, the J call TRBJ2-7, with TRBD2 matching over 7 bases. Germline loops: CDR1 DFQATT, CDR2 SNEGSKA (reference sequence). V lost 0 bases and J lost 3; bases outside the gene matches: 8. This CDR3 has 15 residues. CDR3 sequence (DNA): TGCAGTGCTAGAGATCCACCTAGCGGAGTCTACGAGCAGTACTTC. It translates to CSARDPPSGVYEQYF.

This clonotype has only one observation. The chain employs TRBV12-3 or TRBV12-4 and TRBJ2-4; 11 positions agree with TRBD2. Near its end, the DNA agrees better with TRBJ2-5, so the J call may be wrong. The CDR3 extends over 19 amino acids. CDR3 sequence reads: CASALGWALAGEGLETQYF. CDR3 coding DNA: TGTGCCAGCGCGTTAGGTTGGGCACTAGCGGGAGAGGGACTGGAGACCCAGTACTTC.

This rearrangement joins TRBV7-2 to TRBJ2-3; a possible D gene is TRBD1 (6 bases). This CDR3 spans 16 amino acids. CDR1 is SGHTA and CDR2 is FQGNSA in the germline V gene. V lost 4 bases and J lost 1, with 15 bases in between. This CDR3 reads CASSYRESFGTDTQYF. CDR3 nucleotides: TGTGCCAGCAGCTACAGGGAGAGTTTCGGCACAGATACGCAGTATTTT.

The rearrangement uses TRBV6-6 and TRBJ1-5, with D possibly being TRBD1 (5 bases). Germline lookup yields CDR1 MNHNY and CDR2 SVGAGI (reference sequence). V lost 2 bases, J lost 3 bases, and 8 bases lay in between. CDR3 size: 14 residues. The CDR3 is CASSYPRDNQPQHF. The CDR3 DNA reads TGTGCCAGCAGTTACCCCAGGGACAATCAGCCCCAGCATTTT.

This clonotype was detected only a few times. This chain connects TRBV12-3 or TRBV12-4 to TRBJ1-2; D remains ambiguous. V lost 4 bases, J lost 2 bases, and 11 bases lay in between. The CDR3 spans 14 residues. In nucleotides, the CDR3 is TGTGCCAGCAGTTCTACCCGGGAGAACTATGGCTACACCTTC. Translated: CASSSTRENYGYTF.

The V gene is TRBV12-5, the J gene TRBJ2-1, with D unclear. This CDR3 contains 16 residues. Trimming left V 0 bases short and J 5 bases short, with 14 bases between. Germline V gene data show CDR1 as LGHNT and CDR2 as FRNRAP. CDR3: CASGLVVVGNDNEQFF. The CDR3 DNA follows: TGTGCTAGTGGTTTGGTAGTAGTTGGTAACGACAATGAGCAGTTCTTC.

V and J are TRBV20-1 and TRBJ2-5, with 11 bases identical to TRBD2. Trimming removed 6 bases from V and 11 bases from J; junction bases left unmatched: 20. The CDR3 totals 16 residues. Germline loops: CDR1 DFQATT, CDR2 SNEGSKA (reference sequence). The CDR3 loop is CSAPGLAGVPRYEQYF. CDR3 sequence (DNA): TGCAGTGCCCCAGGACTAGCGGGCGTACCCAGGTATGAGCAGTACTTC.

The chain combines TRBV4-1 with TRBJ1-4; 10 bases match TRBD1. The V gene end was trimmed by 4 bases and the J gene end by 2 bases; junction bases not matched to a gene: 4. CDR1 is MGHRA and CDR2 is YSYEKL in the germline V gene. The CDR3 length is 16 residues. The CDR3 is CASSPGTGVTNEKLFF. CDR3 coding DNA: TGCGCCAGCAGCCCCGGGACAGGGGTGACTAATGAAAAACTGTTTTTT.

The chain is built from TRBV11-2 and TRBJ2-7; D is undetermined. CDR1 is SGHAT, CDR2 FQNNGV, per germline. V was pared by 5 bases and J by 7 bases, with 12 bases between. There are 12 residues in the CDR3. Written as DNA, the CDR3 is TGTGCCAGCAGCGTACTCGACAATGAGCAGTACTTC. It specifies CASSVLDNEQYF.

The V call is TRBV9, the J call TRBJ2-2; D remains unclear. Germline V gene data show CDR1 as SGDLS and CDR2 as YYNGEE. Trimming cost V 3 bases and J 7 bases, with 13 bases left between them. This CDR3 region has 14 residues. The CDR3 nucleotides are TGTGCCAGCAGCGCTGATATAGGTGACGGGGAGCTGTTTTTT. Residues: CASSADIGDGELFF.

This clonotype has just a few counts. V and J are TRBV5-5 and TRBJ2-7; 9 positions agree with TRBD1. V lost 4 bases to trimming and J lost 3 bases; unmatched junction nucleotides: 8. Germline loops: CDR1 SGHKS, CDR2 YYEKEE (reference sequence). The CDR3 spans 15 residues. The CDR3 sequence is CASSARGQGIYEQYF. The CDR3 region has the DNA TGTGCCAGCAGCGCCAGGGGACAGGGTATCTACGAGCAGTACTTC. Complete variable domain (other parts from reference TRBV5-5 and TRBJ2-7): DAGVTQSPTHLIKTRGQQVTLRCSPISGHKSVSWYQQVLGQGPQFIFQYYEKEERGRGNFPDRFSARQFPNYSSELNVNALLLGDSALYLCASSARGQGIYEQYFGPGTRLTVT.

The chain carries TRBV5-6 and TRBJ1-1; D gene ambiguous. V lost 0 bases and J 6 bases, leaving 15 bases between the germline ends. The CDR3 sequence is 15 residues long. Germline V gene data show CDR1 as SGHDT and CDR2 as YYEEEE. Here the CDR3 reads CASSLGWVRFAEAFF. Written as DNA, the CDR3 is TGTGCCAGCAGCTTGGGCTGGGTTCGATTCGCTGAAGCTTTCTTT.